The source of this T cell receptor beta chain is a study of T cell repertoires in cytomegalovirus infection. The overall study: Indications of both CMV infection and matching HLA type were provided by public TCR beta signatures.

Study-wide points: CMV carriers with the relevant HLA were identified by cumulative public TCR beta family frequency.

A note on this clonotype: Its antigen is currently unknown.

This CDR3 spans 14 amino acids. V was clipped by 5 bases and J by 6 bases, with 16 bases between them. Germline V CDR1 and CDR2: SEHNR, FQNEAQ (reference sequence). Via MiXCR, TCRdb re-called the reads, giving one row per CDR3 protein. The sample contains fewer than 350,000 distinct CDR3 sequences, about 29% of which appear only once. The clonotype comes from a human donor in good health (CMV status not recorded). Some clones in this sample may be carry-over from other donors' samples. The V call is TRBV7-9, the J call TRBJ1-2; possible D gene TRBD1, 6 bases. Sample: cultured PBMCs, taken from culture after CMV antigen stimulation. The CDR3 protein is CASSNKRTGHGYTF. The CDR3 coding sequence is TGTGCCAGCAGCAACAAGCGAACAGGGCATGGCTACACCTTC.